What follows are 32 T cell receptor beta chains derived from one specimen sequenced in a study of blood T cell repertoires in COVID-19. Data came from immunoSEQ multiplex PCR; TCRdb stores just in-frame clones and leaves some out. The repertoire has tens of thousands of clones, 90% of them found once; the top ten carry approximately 1.6%. Sequencing was performed on peripheral blood. The receptors shown here come from a man aged 50 to 59 with acute or convalescent COVID-19.

The V gene is TRBV18, the J gene TRBJ2-7; the match to TRBD1 covers 10 bases. Trimming cost V 6 bases and J 5 bases; bases outside gene matches: 10. Per germline, CDR1 KGHSH and CDR2 LQKENI. The CDR3 loop spans 15 amino acids. DNA for the CDR3: TGTGCCAGCTCGCTCGGGGGGACAGGGGTGGACGAGCAGTACGTC. Its translation: CASSLGGTGVDEQYV.

The chain has TRBV27 and TRBJ2-3; possible D gene TRBD1, 6 bases. Trimming took 8 bases from V and 2 from J, leaving 17 bases between them. The CDR3 extends over 15 amino acids. Germline V gives CDR1 MNHEY, CDR2 SMNVEV (reference sequence). In nucleotides, the CDR3 is TGTGCCAGCGGGGGACACCGATCTCACACAGATACGCAGTATTTT. Amino acid sequence: CASGGHRSHTDTQYF.

This rearrangement joins TRBV7-2 to TRBJ2-5; TRBD2 aligns across 8 bases. There are 17 residues in the CDR3. The J segment lost 0 bases and the V segment lost 3 bases, leaving 9 bases of the junction unmatched. Germline V CDR1 and CDR2: SGHTA, FQGNSA. The CDR3 DNA reads TGTGCCAGCAGCTTTGGACTAGCAAGATCAAACCAAGAGACCCAGTACTTC. It translates to CASSFGLARSNQETQYF. The full variable domain, its missing parts supplied by reference TRBV7-2 and TRBJ2-5, is GAGVSQSPSNKVTEKGKDVELRCDPISGHTALYWYRQSLGQGLEFLIYFQGNSAPDKSGLPSDRFSAERTGGSVSTLTIQRTQQEDSAVYLCASSFGLARSNQETQYFGPGTRLLVL.

The chain employs TRBV3-1 (or the pseudogene TRBV3-2) and TRBJ2-5; TRBD2 aligns across 10 bases. The CDR3 is 16 residues long. Losses at the gene ends were 2 bases for V and 1 base for J; bases not matched to a gene: 4. The germline V gene encodes CDR1 LGHDT and CDR2 YNNKEL (reference sequence). DNA for the CDR3: TGTGCCAGCAGCCAACTAAGACTAGCGGGCCAAGAGACCCAGTACTTC. As protein: CASSQLRLAGQETQYF.

The chain uses TRBV19 and TRBJ2-2; D possibly corresponds to TRBD1 (6 bases). The germline V gene has CDR1 LNHDA and CDR2 SQIVND (reference sequence). The ends were cut back, 9 bases at V and 7 bases at J, with 15 bases in the middle. The CDR3 covers 13 residues. The chain's CDR3 is CASLNRAGGELFF. CDR3 nucleotide sequence: TGTGCCAGCCTAAACAGGGCGGGCGGGGAGCTGTTTTTT.

V is TRBV19 and J is TRBJ2-1; TRBD1 agrees at 9 bases. This CDR3 spans 15 amino acids. V was pared by 5 bases and J by 2 bases, with 4 bases of the junction left unmatched. Germline loops: CDR1 LNHDA, CDR2 SQIVND (reference sequence). The CDR3 loop reads CASSAGTGPYNEQFF. Here the CDR3 DNA reads TGTGCCAGTAGTGCCGGGACAGGGCCCTACAATGAGCAGTTCTTC.

This chain connects TRBV24-1 to TRBJ2-1; 10 nucleotides agree with TRBD2. The V and J ends lost 4 bases and 7 bases, in that order; junction bases with no gene match: 6. This CDR3 comprises 15 residues. Germline V gives CDR1 KGHDR, CDR2 SFDVKD. CDR3 nucleotide sequence: TGTGCCACCAGTGACCGAGCGGGGGGGAAGAATGAGCAGTTCTTC. It yields the protein CATSDRAGGKNEQFF.

The chain is built from TRBV3-1 (or the pseudogene TRBV3-2) and TRBJ2-3; maybe TRBD2 (6 bases). The CDR3 runs to 15 residues. Germline lookup yields CDR1 LGHDT and CDR2 YNNKEL (reference sequence). Trimming stripped 5 bases from V and 7 bases from J, with 19 bases between. The CDR3 protein is CASSETSRPGNTQYF. CDR3 DNA: TGTGCCAGCAGCGAAACTAGCAGACCTGGTAATACGCAGTATTTT.

This chain links TRBV7-8 with TRBJ2-2; no firm D call. Germline loops: CDR1 SGHVS, CDR2 FQNEAQ. Trimming shortened V by 1 base and J by 1 base, and 10 bases separated the two germline ends. The CDR3 length is 16 residues. CDR3 residues: CASSLVSVKNTGELFF. The CDR3 DNA reads as TGTGCCAGCAGCTTAGTTTCGGTGAAGAACACCGGGGAGCTGTTTTTT.

To note about this clone: One end of the junction fails to match germline, which may point to a read error. The chain employs TRBV4-2 and TRBJ2-3; D unresolved. CDR1 is LGHNA, CDR2 YNFKEQ, per germline. There are 13 residues in the CDR3. Here the CDR3 reads CASSQRKTDTQNF. The CDR3 region has the DNA TGTGCCAGCAGCCAAAGGAAAACAGATACGCAGAATTTT.

The rearrangement joins TRBV27 to TRBJ1-2; perhaps TRBD1 as D (6 bases). The CDR3 length is 14 residues. V lost 6 bases to trimming and J lost 5 bases, with 16 bases between them. Germline V gives CDR1 MNHEY, CDR2 SMNVEV (reference sequence). In nucleotides, the CDR3 is TGTGCCAGCAGCCGCTATGCACAGGGTTATGGCTACACCTTC. Its protein product is CASSRYAQGYGYTF.

The chain employs TRBV6-2 or TRBV6-3 and TRBJ2-5, with TRBD1 matching over 8 bases. The CDR3 runs 16 residues. CDR1 and CDR2 from the germline V gene are MNHEY and SVGEGT. Germline trimming cut 5 bases from V and 0 bases from J; bases unmatched to any gene: 8. This CDR3 reads CASSPDRGEYQETQYF. In nucleotides, the CDR3 is TGTGCCAGCAGTCCCGACAGGGGCGAGTACCAAGAGACCCAGTACTTC.

This clone is a singleton in its sample. This chain joins TRBV5-8 and TRBJ1-5; D gene uncertain. The V gene's germline CDR1 is SGHTS and CDR2 YDEGEE. The V end was cut by 4 bases, the J end by 0 bases, with 11 bases between. The CDR3 runs 15 residues. Here the CDR3 reads CASSLGVNSNQPQHF. DNA of the CDR3: TGTGCCAGCAGCCTCGGGGTAAATAGCAATCAGCCCCAGCATTTT.

The chain joins TRBV18 to TRBJ2-6; 10 bases are shared with TRBD2. CDR3 length: 17 amino acids. Germline V CDR1 and CDR2: KGHSH, LQKENI. Germline trimming cut 8 bases from V and 0 bases from J; bases unmatched to any gene: 7. The CDR3 nucleotides read TGTGCCAGCGGCACTAGCGGGACCTTCTCTGGGGCCAACGTCCTGACTTTC. Translated, it gives CASGTSGTFSGANVLTF.

The gene calls are TRBV19 and TRBJ1-6; 7 nucleotides match TRBD1. With 2 bases clipped from V and 7 bases from J, the junction kept 2 bases outside the gene matches. The CDR3 runs 14 residues. Germline values: CDR1 LNHDA, CDR2 SQIVND (reference sequence). DNA of the CDR3: TGTGCCAGTAGTATACAGGGGGAGAATTCACCCCTCCACTTT. It translates to CASSIQGENSPLHF. Variable domain in full (rest from reference TRBV19 and TRBJ1-6): DGGITQSPKYLFRKEGQNVTLSCEQNLNHDAMYWYRQDPGQGLRLIYYSQIVNDFQKGDIAEGYSVSREKKESFPLTVTSAQKNPTAFYLCASSIQGENSPLHFGNGTRLTVT.

This sequence joins TRBV5-8 and TRBJ2-3; D remains unclear. Germline V gene lookup returns CDR1 SGHTS and CDR2 YDEGEE. Between the trimmed V and J ends, which lost 4 bases and 2 bases, there was a span of 5 bases. The CDR3 totals 12 residues. This CDR3 is CASSRYTDTQYF. The CDR3 DNA reads TGTGCCAGCAGCCGTTACACAGATACGCAGTATTTT.

J is TRBJ2-2 and V is TRBV9; 9 bases map to TRBD1. The CDR3 extends over 15 amino acids. The germline V gene encodes CDR1 SGDLS and CDR2 YYNGEE. V was pared by 2 bases and J by 5 bases, with 4 bases of the junction left unmatched. CDR3 residues: CASSVQGTGTGELFF. CDR3 nucleotide sequence: TGTGCCAGCAGCGTTCAGGGGACAGGGACCGGGGAGCTGTTTTTT.

The V gene is TRBV5-1, the J gene TRBJ2-5, with 9 bases lining up with TRBD1. Germline CDR1 SGHRS, CDR2 YFSETQ. Losses at the gene ends were 3 bases for V and 5 bases for J; bases not matched to a gene: 5. The CDR3 length is 14 residues. Here the CDR3 reads CASSSTGGAETQYF. The CDR3 region has the DNA TGCGCCAGCAGCTCCACAGGGGGCGCGGAGACCCAGTACTTC.

The V and J genes are TRBV2 and TRBJ2-1; 8 bases are a match to TRBD2. The CDR3 spans 15 residues. The V gene end was trimmed by 5 bases and the J gene end by 4 bases; junction bases not matched to a gene: 7. CDR1 is SNHLY and CDR2 is FYNNEI in the germline V gene. The CDR3 coding sequence is TGTGCCAGCAGTTTAGCGGGGAACTTGTACAATGAGCAGTTCTTC. Translated, it gives CASSLAGNLYNEQFF.

The DNA for the CDR3 is TGCGCCAGCAGCCCAAGCCGAACCGGGACATCGAACACTGAAGCTTTCTTT. Translated: CASSPSRTGTSNTEAFF. This rearrangement joins TRBV4-1 to TRBJ1-1, with a tentative D call TRBD1 (6 bases). The length of the CDR3 is 17 residues. From germline, CDR1 is MGHRA and CDR2 YSYEKL. Deletions cut 4 bases from V and 1 base from J, with 19 bases between.

V usage is TRBV10-3 and J usage is TRBJ1-1; 8 nucleotides match TRBD1. J was trimmed by 0 bases and V by 10 bases; bases with no gene match: 4. Germline V gene lookup returns CDR1 ENHRY and CDR2 SYGVKD. This CDR3 is 13 amino acids long. DNA of the CDR3: TGTGCCAGTAGACAGGGGCTGAACACTGAAGCTTTCTTT. It codes for CASRQGLNTEAFF.

V is TRBV30 and J is TRBJ1-4, with 8 bases fitting TRBD1. V was clipped by 3 bases and J by 8 bases; unmatched bases: 8. The CDR3 sequence is 14 residues long. Germline V lookup: CDR1 GTSNPN, CDR2 SVGIG (reference sequence). The CDR3 region is CAWRAGGFREKLFF. The CDR3 region has the DNA TGTGCCTGGAGGGCAGGGGGCTTTAGGGAAAAACTGTTTTTT.

The V call is TRBV6-5, the J call TRBJ2-3, with TRBD2 matching 11 bases. Trimming took 4 bases from V and 5 from J; bases not matched to a gene: 5. The CDR3 has 15 residues. Germline loops: CDR1 MNHEY, CDR2 SVGAGI. The chain's CDR3 is CASSSLAGGVDTQYF. The CDR3 DNA reads as TGTGCCAGCAGTTCCCTAGCGGGAGGTGTAGATACGCAGTATTTT.

The chain carries TRBV11-1 and TRBJ2-1; TRBD2 might be the D (6 bases). The germline gives CDR1 SGHAT, CDR2 FQDESV (reference sequence). V was pared by 5 bases and J by 10 bases, with 15 bases between. CDR3 size: 13 residues. The CDR3 loop reads CASSPSGVREQFF. CDR3 sequence (DNA): TGTGCCAGCAGCCCCTCGGGGGTGCGGGAGCAGTTCTTC.

The chain employs TRBV30 and TRBJ2-7; TRBD2 is a possible D gene (6 bases). The CDR3 covers 12 residues. Germline CDR1 is GTSNPN and CDR2 is SVGIG (reference sequence). The CDR3 DNA reads as TGTGCTTATGGGAGGACCTCCTACGAGCAGTACTTC. Translation gives CAYGRTSYEQYF.

The table lists this clone with a count of one. V usage is TRBV3-1 (or the pseudogene TRBV3-2) and J usage is TRBJ1-1; the D gene is possibly TRBD1 (5 bases). This CDR3 contains 15 residues. V was cut by 0 bases and J by 4 bases, with 12 bases left in between. Germline CDR1 is LGHDT and CDR2 is YNNKEL (reference sequence). The CDR3 DNA is TGTGCCAGCAGCCAAGATTACGGGGGGAGCACTGAAGCTTTCTTT. Protein: CASSQDYGGSTEAFF.

This clone was observed once. The rearrangement links TRBV19 to TRBJ1-5; 7 nucleotides match TRBD1. This CDR3 spans 17 amino acids. CDR1 is LNHDA, CDR2 SQIVND, per germline (reference sequence). With V trimmed by 5 bases and J by 2 bases, 12 bases remained unmatched. In nucleotides, the CDR3 is TGTGCCAGTAGTGACGAGACAGGGAGGATTGGCAATCAGCCCCAGCATTTT. Residues: CASSDETGRIGNQPQHF.

The chain is built from TRBV6-1 and TRBJ1-1; D is unresolved. CDR1 is MNHNS and CDR2 is SASEGT in the germline V gene. The CDR3 sequence is 15 residues long. Trimming took 2 bases from V and 5 from J, leaving 15 bases between them. The CDR3 DNA follows: TGTGCCAGCAGTGAACCGGGAGGAGGTGGGACTGAAGCTTTCTTT. It yields the protein CASSEPGGGGTEAFF.

The chain recombines TRBV9 with TRBJ2-3, with TRBD1 matching over 12 bases. The CDR3 contains 17 residues. Germline CDR1 reads SGDLS; CDR2 reads YYNGEE. Germline trimming cut 3 bases from V and 0 bases from J; bases unmatched to any gene: 5. The CDR3 region has the DNA TGTGCCAGCAGCGAGGGACAGGGGGCGGGAAGCACAGATACGCAGTATTTT. It translates to CASSEGQGAGSTDTQYF.

This chain connects TRBV7-8 to TRBJ2-7; 11 bases are a match to TRBD2. Trimming cost V 5 bases and J 0 bases; bases outside gene matches: 3. The CDR3 extends over 15 amino acids. Germline values: CDR1 SGHVS, CDR2 FQNEAQ. CDR3 nucleotide sequence: TGTGCCAGCAGCCCCACTAGCGGGGGCTCCTACGAGCAGTACTTC. This gives the protein CASSPTSGGSYEQYF.

This clone was seen just once. CDR3 sequence: CSASTREEYYEAFF. The CDR3 DNA sequence: TGCAGTGCTAGTACCAGGGAGGAATACTATGAAGCTTTCTTT. The V and J genes are TRBV20-1 and TRBJ1-1, with D possibly being TRBD1 (5 bases). V was cut by 3 bases and J by 7 bases, with 18 bases left in between. CDR3 length: 14 amino acids. Germline CDR1 reads DFQATT; CDR2 reads SNEGSKA (reference sequence).

The CDR3 DNA is TGTGCCAGCAGAAGACAGGCCCCCTCTGGAAACACCATATATTTT. It yields the protein CASRRQAPSGNTIYF. The chain carries TRBV28 and TRBJ1-3; D possibly corresponds to TRBD1 (6 bases). V gave up 6 bases and J gave up 0 bases, with 12 bases separating them. Looked up from germline, CDR1 is MDHEN and CDR2 is SYDVKM. This CDR3 comprises 15 residues.